A selection of T cell receptor beta chains follows, all from one sample in a study of patients and donors after allogeneic stem cell transplantation. Using its own MiXCR run on the RT-PCR reads, TCRdb lists one record per CDR3 protein. The table lists approximately 98,000 distinct CDR3 sequences, around 33% of them singletons. Material for sequencing was blood, either unsorted or a sorted T cell fraction (not recorded which). These TCRs come from a human donor who was either an allogeneic HSCT recipient or a stem cell or donor lymphocyte infusion donor (not recorded which). It is not recorded whose cells these are; they may come from a transplant donor. Both conserved end residues are part of each CDR3. Fields, in order: J gene, clone size, D gene, V gene, CDR3 protein, CDR3 DNA. D genes are given only for firm matches. A clone size is listed for some rows: how often the clone was seen (once, few, many), or a class if it is expanded.

>TRBJ1-1|.|.|TRBV7-9
CASSLSNYYIEAFF
TGTGCCAGCAGCCTTTCGAATTATTACATTGAAGCTTTCTTT
>TRBJ2-7|.|.|TRBV29-1
CSVERGDRYEQYF
TGCAGCGTTGAAAGGGGAGATCGATACGAGCAGTACTTC
>TRBJ2-3|.|TRBD2|TRBV24-1
CATSDLMGTAGGTQYF
TGTGCCACCAGTGATCTGATGGGAACCGCGGGAGGTACGCAGTATTTT
>TRBJ2-7|.|.|TRBV4-3
CASSQDGHGDYEQYF
TGCGCCAGCAGCCAAGACGGACATGGGGATTACGAGCAGTACTTC
>TRBJ2-7|.|TRBD2|TRBV28
CASSFDSGQTYEQYF
TGTGCCAGCAGTTTTGATAGCGGGCAGACCTACGAGCAGTACTTC
>TRBJ2-5|.|.|TRBV5-1
CASWSTVRETQYF
TGCGCCAGCTGGAGCACAGTTCGTGAGACCCAGTACTTC
>TRBJ2-1|few|TRBD2|TRBV6-2/TRBV6-3
CASSLLAGEGNEQFF
TGTGCCAGCAGCCTACTAGCGGGAGAAGGCAATGAGCAGTTCTTC
>TRBJ2-4|.|.|TRBV7-9
CASSSGTVIAKNIQYF
TGTGCCAGCAGCTCCGGGACGGTGATAGCCAAAAACATTCAGTACTTC
>TRBJ2-7|.|.|TRBV20-1
CSARDLSSYEQYF
TGCAGTGCTAGAGATCTCAGTTCCTACGAGCAGTACTTC
>TRBJ1-2|many|.|TRBV20-1
CSAAPNYGYTF
TGCAGTGCGGCGCCAAACTATGGCTACACCTTC
>TRBJ2-1|.|.|TRBV18
CASSPFRGSGEQFF
TGTGCCAGCTCACCTTTTAGGGGGAGCGGTGAGCAGTTCTTC
>TRBJ2-5|.|.|TRBV6-2/TRBV6-3
CASRWDGFQETQYF
TGTGCCAGCAGATGGGACGGCTTCCAAGAGACCCAGTACTTC
>TRBJ2-5|few|.|TRBV6-5
CASRTRLEETQYF
TGTGCCAGCAGGACCCGACTGGAAGAGACCCAGTACTTC
>TRBJ1-1|few|.|TRBV29-1
CSVMGRLNTEAFF
TGCAGCGTCATGGGACGACTGAACACTGAAGCTTTCTTT
>TRBJ2-4|.|TRBD2|TRBV6-2/TRBV6-3
CASSKLAGENIQYF
TGTGCCAGCAGCAAACTAGCGGGAGAGAACATTCAGTACTTC
>TRBJ1-2|few|TRBD1|TRBV29-1
CSVERQGYGYTF
TGCAGCGTTGAAAGACAGGGCTATGGCTACACCTTC
>TRBJ1-5|few|.|TRBV6-6
CASSYSRADNQPQHF
TGTGCCAGCAGTTACTCCCGGGCCGATAATCAGCCCCAGCATTTT